This T cell receptor (beta chain) originates from a study of blood T cell repertoires in COVID-19 (TCRdb year 2020). Study-wide context: Samples from collaborators originated in the United States, Italy and Spain and spanned both the acute and convalescent phases of COVID-19. The prospective study material was composed of cDNA or gDNA derived from T cells, B-cell-depleted T cells, or PBMCs. Subjects who had been exposed to COVID-19, were actively infected with it, or had recovered from it provided the deeply sampled blood TCRbeta repertoires that made up the dataset. The repertoires were made available in a free public database intended to serve as a resource for research on the immune response to SARS-CoV-2. The samples were drawn from the first 160 participants of the ongoing ImmuneRACE study and from 950 to 1,500 subjects provided by 6 global collaborators. Sample metadata almost always included a de-identified subject ID, COVID-19 status, age in years and sex. HLA class I and class II types, where available, came from metadata supplied by the sample provider rather than from assay-based typing.

Each collaborating institution followed its own protocols to collect whole blood in K2EDTA tubes. Collaborator samples were shipped for TCRbeta analysis as frozen whole blood, isolated PBMCs, or DNA extracted from either sample type. TCRbeta CDR3 regions were amplified from genomic DNA using the immunoSEQ Assay, a bias-controlled multiplex PCR. The authors' pipeline ran thus. Within the assay, amplification of reference gene primers was used to estimate how many nucleated cells each sample contained. Sequence reads were collapsed and filtered to measure the absolute abundance of every unique TCRbeta CDR3 rearrangement. Productive Simpson clonality was computed per sample as the square root of Simpson's diversity index over productive rearrangements. TCRdb provides this immuneACCESS table in a form limited to in-frame rearrangements. Some clones are lacking; in checked studies, under half of them reflect an unresolved V gene, and why the rest are absent is not known. That table furnishes V, J and clone size, whereas the DNA furnished D and trimming. A total of 150,000 to 200,000 clones appear in this sample, about 85% of them only once. Together, the top ten hold 3% to 4% of the sample.

Via the germline V gene (reference sequence), CDR1 is SGHKS and CDR2 YYEKEE. Unmatched junction bases come to 9, with V trimmed by 6 bases and J by 1 base. The CDR3 runs 15 residues from the cysteine to the phenylalanine. Just the 45-base CDR3 DNA is kept, in frame starting at base 1. The full study reports these points: How much clinical and demographic metadata was included differed by source and by participant, and the metadata was provided uncurated.

In regard to this clone: The antigen it recognizes is unknown. Base qualities are not recorded, but no much larger clone differs from it by a single base.

What was sequenced was peripheral blood. The chain is assembled from TRBV5-5 and TRBJ1-1, with 7 bases aligning to TRBD1. This TCR came from a human donor with acute or convalescent COVID-19. The donor label of this sample is uncertain. CDR3 protein: CASTPGQVGNTEAFF. In nucleotides, the sequence is TGTGCCAGCACCCCAGGACAGGTAGGGAACACTGAAGCTTTCTTT.